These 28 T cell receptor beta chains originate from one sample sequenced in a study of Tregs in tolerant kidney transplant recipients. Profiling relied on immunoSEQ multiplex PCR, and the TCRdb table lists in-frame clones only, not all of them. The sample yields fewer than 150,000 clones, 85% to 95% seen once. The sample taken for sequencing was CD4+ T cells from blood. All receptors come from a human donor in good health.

The CDR3 DNA follows: TGTGCCAGCAGCTTAGTCGGTCGGCCTTCCGAGCAGTACTTC. As protein: CASSLVGRPSEQYF. The V and J genes are TRBV11-2 and TRBJ2-7, with D unresolved. The germline gives CDR1 SGHAT, CDR2 FQNNGV. Deletions cut 1 base from V and 6 bases from J, with 13 bases between. This CDR3 has 14 amino acids.

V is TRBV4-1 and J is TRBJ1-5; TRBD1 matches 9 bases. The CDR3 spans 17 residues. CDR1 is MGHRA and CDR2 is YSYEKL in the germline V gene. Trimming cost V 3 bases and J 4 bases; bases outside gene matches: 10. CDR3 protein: CASSHAEGTGTNQPQHF. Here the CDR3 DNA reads TGCGCCAGCAGCCACGCGGAAGGGACAGGGACGAATCAGCCCCAGCATTTT.

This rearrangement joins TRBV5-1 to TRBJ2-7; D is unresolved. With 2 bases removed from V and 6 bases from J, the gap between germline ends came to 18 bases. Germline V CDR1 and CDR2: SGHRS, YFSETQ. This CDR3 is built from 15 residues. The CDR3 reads CASSFRLSLDGEQYF. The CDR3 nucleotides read TGCGCCAGCAGCTTTCGGTTGAGCTTGGATGGCGAGCAGTACTTC.

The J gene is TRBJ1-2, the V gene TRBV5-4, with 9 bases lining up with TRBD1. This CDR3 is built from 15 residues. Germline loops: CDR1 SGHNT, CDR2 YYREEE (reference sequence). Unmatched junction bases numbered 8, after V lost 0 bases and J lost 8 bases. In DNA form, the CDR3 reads TGTGCCAGCAGCTTGGGGGGACAGGGTTTATGGGGCTACACCTTC. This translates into CASSLGGQGLWGYTF.

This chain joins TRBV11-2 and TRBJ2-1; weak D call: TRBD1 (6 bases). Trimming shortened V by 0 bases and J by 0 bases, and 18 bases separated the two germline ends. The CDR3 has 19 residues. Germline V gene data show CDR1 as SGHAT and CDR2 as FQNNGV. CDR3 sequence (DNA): TGTGCCAGCAGCTTAGATATGGGGAGACAGGCTCCCTCCTACAATGAGCAGTTCTTC. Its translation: CASSLDMGRQAPSYNEQFF. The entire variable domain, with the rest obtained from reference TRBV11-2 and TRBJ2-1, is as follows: EAGVAQSPRYKIIEKRQSVAFWCNPISGHATLYWYQQILGQGPKLLIQFQNNGVVDDSQLPKDRFSAERLKGVDSTLKIQPAKLEDSAVYLCASSLDMGRQAPSYNEQFFGPGTRLTVL.

CDR3 sequence: CASRLALGEDQETQYF. CDR3 in DNA: TGTGCAAGTCGCTTAGCGCTGGGGGAAGACCAAGAGACCCAGTACTTC. The V call is TRBV12-2, the J call TRBJ2-5. TRBV12-2 is reported as a pseudogene. The CDR3 loop spans 16 amino acids.

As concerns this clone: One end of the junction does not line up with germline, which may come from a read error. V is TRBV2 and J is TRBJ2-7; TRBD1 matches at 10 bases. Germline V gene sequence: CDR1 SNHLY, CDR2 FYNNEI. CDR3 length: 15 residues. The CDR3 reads CASSEDRGPYYEQYF. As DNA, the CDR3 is TGTGCCAGCAGCGAAGACAGGGGGCCTTACTACGAGCAGTACTTC.

The CDR3 protein is CASSPVMGYSPLHF. Written as DNA, the CDR3 is TGTGCCAGCAGCCCTGTTATGGGATACTCACCCCTCCACTTT. V is TRBV6-1 and J is TRBJ1-6; D remains unclear. V was clipped by 6 bases and J by 10 bases, with 16 bases between them. Germline V gene data show CDR1 as MNHNS and CDR2 as SASEGT. This CDR3 spans 14 amino acids.

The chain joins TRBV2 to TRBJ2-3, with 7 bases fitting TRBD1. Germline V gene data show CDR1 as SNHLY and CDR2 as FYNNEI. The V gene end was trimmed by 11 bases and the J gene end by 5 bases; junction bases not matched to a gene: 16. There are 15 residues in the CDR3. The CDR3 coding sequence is TGTGCCGCGGCAGTAGTAGGGGGCGAGGGAGATACGCAGTATTTT. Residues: CAAAVVGGEGDTQYF.

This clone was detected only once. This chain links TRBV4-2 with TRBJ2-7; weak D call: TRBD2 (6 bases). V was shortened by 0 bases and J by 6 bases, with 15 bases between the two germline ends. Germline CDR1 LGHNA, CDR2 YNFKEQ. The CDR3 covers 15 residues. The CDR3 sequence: CASSQDSLTSREQYF. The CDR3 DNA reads TGTGCCAGCAGCCAAGATTCTCTAACTAGCCGCGAGCAGTACTTC.

The CDR3 DNA reads as TGCGCCAGCAGAATGGGCAGGGGAGGCGGCACTGAAGCTTTCTTT. Its protein is CASRMGRGGGTEAFF. This chain joins TRBV5-1 and TRBJ1-1, with a possible D match to TRBD1 (6 bases). Trimming took 5 bases from V and 4 from J, leaving 18 bases between them. Per germline, CDR1 SGHRS and CDR2 YFSETQ. CDR3 length: 15 amino acids.

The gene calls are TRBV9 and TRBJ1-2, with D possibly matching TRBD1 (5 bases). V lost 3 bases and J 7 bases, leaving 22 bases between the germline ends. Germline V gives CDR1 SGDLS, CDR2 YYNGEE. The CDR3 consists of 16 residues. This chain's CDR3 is CASSGGPSGPLSGYTF. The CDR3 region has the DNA TGTGCCAGCAGCGGGGGTCCCTCAGGGCCCCTCTCTGGCTACACCTTC.

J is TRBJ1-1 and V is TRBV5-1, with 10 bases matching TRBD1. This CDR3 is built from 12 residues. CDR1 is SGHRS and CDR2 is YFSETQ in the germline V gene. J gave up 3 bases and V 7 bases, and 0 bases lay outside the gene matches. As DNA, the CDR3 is TGCGCCAGCGGGACAGGGGACACTGAAGCTTTCTTT. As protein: CASGTGDTEAFF.

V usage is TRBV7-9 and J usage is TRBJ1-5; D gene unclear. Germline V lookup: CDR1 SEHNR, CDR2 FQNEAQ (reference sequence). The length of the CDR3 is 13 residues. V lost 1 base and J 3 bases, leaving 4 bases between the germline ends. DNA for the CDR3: TGTGCCAGCAGCTTAGGACTCAATCAGCCCCAGCATTTT. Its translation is CASSLGLNQPQHF.

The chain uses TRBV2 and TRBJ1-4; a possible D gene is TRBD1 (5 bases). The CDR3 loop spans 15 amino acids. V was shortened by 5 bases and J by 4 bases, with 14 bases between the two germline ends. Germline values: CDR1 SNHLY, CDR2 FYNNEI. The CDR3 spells CASSKGRLNNEKLFF. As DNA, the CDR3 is TGTGCCAGCAGTAAGGGACGTCTTAATAATGAAAAACTGTTTTTT.

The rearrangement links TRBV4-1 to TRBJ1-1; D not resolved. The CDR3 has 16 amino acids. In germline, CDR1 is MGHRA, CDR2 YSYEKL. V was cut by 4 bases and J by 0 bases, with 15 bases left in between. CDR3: CASSPLGAQMNTEAFF. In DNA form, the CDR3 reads TGCGCCAGCAGCCCCCTGGGAGCCCAGATGAACACTGAAGCTTTCTTT.

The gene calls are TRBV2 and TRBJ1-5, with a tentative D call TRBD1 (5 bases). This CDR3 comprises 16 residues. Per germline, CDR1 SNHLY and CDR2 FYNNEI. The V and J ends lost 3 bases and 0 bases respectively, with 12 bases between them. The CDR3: CASSDSSGISNQPQHF. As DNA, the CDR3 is TGTGCCAGCAGTGATAGCTCAGGGATTAGCAATCAGCCCCAGCATTTT.

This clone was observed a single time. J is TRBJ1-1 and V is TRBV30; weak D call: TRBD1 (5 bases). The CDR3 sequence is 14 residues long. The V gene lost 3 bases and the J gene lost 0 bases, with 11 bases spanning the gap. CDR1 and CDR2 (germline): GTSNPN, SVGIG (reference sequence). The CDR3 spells CAWRGKGMNTEAFF. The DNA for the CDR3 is TGTGCCTGGAGGGGGAAGGGGATGAACACTGAAGCTTTCTTT. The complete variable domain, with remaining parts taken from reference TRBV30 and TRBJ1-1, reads SQTIHQWPATLVQPVGSPLSLECTVEGTSNPNLYWYRQAAGRGLQLLFYSVGIGQISSEVPQNLSASRPQDRQFILSSKKLLLSDSGFYLCAWRGKGMNTEAFFGQGTRLTVV.

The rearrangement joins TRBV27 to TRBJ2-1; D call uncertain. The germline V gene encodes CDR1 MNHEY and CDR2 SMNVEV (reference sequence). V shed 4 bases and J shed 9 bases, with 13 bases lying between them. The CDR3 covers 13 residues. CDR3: CASSSTWHGEQFF. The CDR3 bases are TGTGCCAGCAGTTCTACTTGGCACGGTGAGCAGTTCTTC.

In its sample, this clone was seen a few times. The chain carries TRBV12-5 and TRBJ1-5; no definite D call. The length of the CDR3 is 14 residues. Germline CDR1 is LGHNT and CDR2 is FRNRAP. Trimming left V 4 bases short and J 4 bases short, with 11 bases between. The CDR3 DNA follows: TGTGCTAGTGGTTCACCGCTGCCTAATCAGCCCCAGCATTTT. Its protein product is CASGSPLPNQPQHF.

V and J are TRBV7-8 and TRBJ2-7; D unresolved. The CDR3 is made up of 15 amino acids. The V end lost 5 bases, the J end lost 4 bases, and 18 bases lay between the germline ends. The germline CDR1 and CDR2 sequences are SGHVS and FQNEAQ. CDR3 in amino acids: CASSPDPVGIYEQYF. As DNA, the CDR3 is TGTGCCAGCAGCCCAGACCCAGTGGGGATATACGAGCAGTACTTC.

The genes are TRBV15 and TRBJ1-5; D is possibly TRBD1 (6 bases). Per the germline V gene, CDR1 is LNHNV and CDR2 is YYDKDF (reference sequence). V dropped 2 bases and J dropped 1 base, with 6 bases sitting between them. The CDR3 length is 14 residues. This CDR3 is CATSRQGSNQPQHF. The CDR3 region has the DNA TGTGCCACCAGCAGACAGGGGAGCAATCAGCCCCAGCATTTT.

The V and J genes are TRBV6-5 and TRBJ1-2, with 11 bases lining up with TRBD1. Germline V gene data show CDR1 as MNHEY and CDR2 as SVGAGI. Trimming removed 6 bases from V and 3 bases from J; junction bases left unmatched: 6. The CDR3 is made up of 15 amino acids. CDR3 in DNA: TGTGCCAGCAGCCCGGACAGGGGGCAGTACTATGGCTACACCTTC. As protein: CASSPDRGQYYGYTF.

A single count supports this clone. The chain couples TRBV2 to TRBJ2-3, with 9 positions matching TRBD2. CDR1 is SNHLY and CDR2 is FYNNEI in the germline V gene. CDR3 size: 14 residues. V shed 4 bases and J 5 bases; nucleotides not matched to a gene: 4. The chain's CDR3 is CASSGTSAEDTQYF. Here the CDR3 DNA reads TGTGCCAGCAGTGGGACTAGCGCCGAAGATACGCAGTATTTT.

For the CDR3, the DNA is TGCGCCAGCAGCTTGCGCCCGGCGGGACTAGCGACTCTTGAGCAGTACTTC. Protein product: CASSLRPAGLATLEQYF. This chain joins TRBV5-1 and TRBJ2-7; 10 bases map to TRBD2. The CDR3 runs 17 residues. Germline V gene lookup returns CDR1 SGHRS and CDR2 YFSETQ. Losses at the gene ends were 1 base for V and 7 bases for J; bases not matched to a gene: 14.

The CDR3 is CASRGPVIANEKLFF. CDR3 DNA sequence: TGTGCCAGCAGGGGGCCGGTGATAGCTAATGAAAAACTGTTTTTT. This chain connects TRBV5-5 to TRBJ1-4; perhaps TRBD1 as D (5 bases). V was cut by 5 bases and J by 3 bases, with 14 bases left in between. The CDR3 length is 15 residues. The germline V gene encodes CDR1 SGHKS and CDR2 YYEKEE (reference sequence). Full variable domain (missing parts from reference TRBV5-5 and TRBJ1-4): DAGVTQSPTHLIKTRGQQVTLRCSPISGHKSVSWYQQVLGQGPQFIFQYYEKEERGRGNFPDRFSARQFPNYSSELNVNALLLGDSALYLCASRGPVIANEKLFFGSGTQLSVL.

The CDR3 is CASSETFLGGSPLHF. The CDR3 nucleotides are TGTGCCAGCAGTGAAACCTTCTTGGGGGGTTCACCCCTCCACTTT. V usage is TRBV2 and J usage is TRBJ1-6, with a possible D match to TRBD1 (5 bases). Per the germline V gene, CDR1 is SNHLY and CDR2 is FYNNEI. Trimming shortened V by 2 bases and J by 9 bases, and 14 bases separated the two germline ends. This CDR3 has 15 amino acids.

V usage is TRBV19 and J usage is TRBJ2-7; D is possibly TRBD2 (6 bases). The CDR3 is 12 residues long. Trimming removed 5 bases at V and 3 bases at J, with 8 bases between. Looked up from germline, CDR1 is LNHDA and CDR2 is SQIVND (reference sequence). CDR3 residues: CASSGGFYEQYF. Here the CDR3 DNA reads TGTGCCAGTAGTGGGGGGTTCTACGAGCAGTACTTC.